This T cell receptor (delta chain) was obtained from a study of γδ T cells in repeated Plasmodium falciparum infection. This clone was seen many times. Each sorted gammadelta sample had TRG and TRD chains sequenced. TCRdb redid clone calling on the multiplex PCR reads using CATT. The data hold about 50,000 delta-chain clones, with approximately 2% observed a single time. What was sequenced was gamma-delta T cells from blood. The sequence was collected from a pool of human donors (malaria-infected and uninfected, not separated).

CDR3 amino acids: CALGEQPYVRGYWGILDTDKLIF. DNA of the CDR3: TGTGCTCTTGGGGAACAACCCTACGTACGGGGATACTGGGGGATACTGGACACCGATAAACTCATCTTT. This chain links TRDV1 with TRDJ1, with TRDD3 matching over 12 bases. The germline gives CDR1 TSWWSYY, CDR2 QGS. The CDR3 has 23 residues. J was trimmed by 0 bases and V by 1 base; bases with no gene match: 21.